Below, 25 T cell receptor beta chains from the same sample are listed, as sequenced in a study of T cell repertoires in cytomegalovirus infection. TCRdb re-called the reads with MiXCR, one entry per CDR3 protein. The table shows some 700,000 distinct CDR3 sequences, with 35% to 40% occurring only once. The sequencing sample was made of PBMCs. Source of these receptors: a human donor in good health (CMV status not recorded). Some clones in this sample may be carry-over from other donors' samples.

The chain links TRBV6-5 to TRBJ1-6; tentative D call: TRBD1 (6 bases). CDR1 and CDR2 (germline): MNHEY, SVGAGI. With 6 bases removed from V and 0 bases from J, the gap between germline ends came to 12 bases. This CDR3 is 16 amino acids long. CDR3 sequence: CASRSDRDSYNSPLHF. In DNA, the CDR3 is TGTGCCAGCAGGTCGGACAGAGACTCCTATAATTCACCCCTCCACTTT.

The chain has TRBV7-9 and TRBJ2-3; tentative D call: TRBD2 (6 bases). The CDR3 length is 15 residues. Per germline, CDR1 SEHNR and CDR2 FQNEAQ (reference sequence). V was pared by 3 bases and J by 4 bases, with 14 bases between. The CDR3 nucleotides read TGTGCCAGCAGCTTGAGAACGGGGGTGGCAGATACGCAGTATTTT. Amino acids: CASSLRTGVADTQYF. Complete variable domain (other parts from reference TRBV7-9 and TRBJ2-3): DTGVSQNPRHKITKRGQNVTFRCDPISEHNRLYWYRQTLGQGPEFLTYFQNEAQLEKSRLLSDRFSAERPKGSFSTLEIQRTEQGDSAMYLCASSLRTGVADTQYFGPGTRLTVL.

This clonotype was seen a few times. This chain connects TRBV28 to TRBJ1-1, with unresolved D. Trimming pared 8 bases from V and 1 base from J, leaving 20 bases between. The CDR3 consists of 16 residues. Germline values: CDR1 MDHEN, CDR2 SYDVKM. CDR3: CASFPLRVTGNTEAFF. In nucleotides, the CDR3 is TGTGCCAGCTTTCCCCTGAGGGTTACGGGGAACACTGAAGCTTTCTTT.

This clonotype appeared a few times. The chain employs TRBV12-3 or TRBV12-4 and TRBJ2-1; possible D gene TRBD2, 5 bases. The CDR3 is 12 amino acids. Trimming removed 6 bases from V and 8 bases from J, with 11 bases in between. The CDR3 spells CASSRTVYEQFF. CDR3 DNA sequence: TGTGCCAGCAGCCGGACTGTCTATGAGCAGTTCTTC.

The rearrangement links TRBV6-1 to TRBJ1-1; a weak D match, TRBD1 (6 bases). Trimming cost V 7 bases and J 2 bases, with 11 bases left between them. CDR1 and CDR2 (germline): MNHNS, SASEGT. CDR3 length: 13 residues. The CDR3 coding sequence is TGTGCCAGCATCGGGACACGAAACACTGAAGCTTTCTTT. Its translation: CASIGTRNTEAFF.

This clonotype was detected only once. The CDR3 ends on some other residue instead of the conserved phenylalanine or tryptophan, so this is likely a read error. The V and J genes are TRBV15 and TRBJ1-1; 8 bases line up with TRBD1. The CDR3 covers 14 residues. Germline assignment: CDR1 LNHNV and CDR2 YYDKDF (reference sequence). Trimming cost V 9 bases and J 2 bases; bases outside gene matches: 8. In nucleotides, the CDR3 is TGTGCCACAAGAAGAGGGACAGGTAACACTGAAGCTTTCTTG. Amino acids: CATRRGTGNTEAFL.

A few counts support this clonotype. This chain joins TRBV6-1 and TRBJ1-2; tentatively, D is TRBD1 (5 bases). The germline V gene has CDR1 MNHNS and CDR2 SASEGT. The CDR3 totals 14 residues. V was pared by 5 bases and J by 5 bases, with 15 bases between. The CDR3 bases are TGTGCCAGCAGTCCGATACAGGCAGGGTATGGCTACACCTTC. Translation gives CASSPIQAGYGYTF.

This clonotype was observed a few times. This sequence joins TRBV4-2 and TRBJ1-3; unclear D gene. The CDR3 consists of 15 residues. Between the trimmed V and J ends, which lost 0 bases and 2 bases, there was a span of 8 bases. CDR1 is LGHNA and CDR2 is YNFKEQ in the germline V gene. The CDR3 here is CASSQDGGPGNTIYF. DNA for the CDR3: TGTGCCAGCAGCCAAGACGGAGGACCTGGAAACACCATATATTTT.

The chain links TRBV6-6 to TRBJ2-1; D possibly matches TRBD1 or TRBD2 (5 bases each). The length of the CDR3 is 17 residues. V was cut by 8 bases and J by 6 bases, with 26 bases left in between. The germline V gene has CDR1 MNHNY and CDR2 SVGAGI (reference sequence). CDR3 in amino acids: CASSALGSGAGFNEQFF. The CDR3 DNA follows: TGTGCCAGCTCTGCGCTGGGGAGTGGGGCTGGCTTCAATGAGCAGTTCTTC.

The sample holds a few counts of this clonotype. This chain joins TRBV2 and TRBJ1-5; TRBD1 is a possible D gene (6 bases). Germline V CDR1 and CDR2: SNHLY, FYNNEI. This CDR3 region has 14 residues. The V end was cut by 5 bases, the J end by 4 bases, with 12 bases between. CDR3 residues: CASSRTELNQPQHF. The CDR3 region has the DNA TGTGCCAGCAGTCGGACAGAGCTGAATCAGCCCCAGCATTTT.

Worth noting for this clonotype: A read error may be the cause here, since a much bigger clone is one base away. Here the CDR3 DNA reads TGTGCCAGCATCTTAGGGGCGTCGAACACTGAAGCTTTCTTT. It yields the protein CASILGASNTEAFF. The chain couples TRBV7-9 to TRBJ1-1; a possible D gene is TRBD1 (5 bases). This CDR3 region has 14 residues. The V gene's germline CDR1 is SEHNR and CDR2 FQNEAQ (reference sequence).

The chain joins TRBV28 to TRBJ2-7, with D possibly TRBD2 on 5 matching bases. V shed 6 bases and J shed 6 bases, with 18 bases lying between them. The V gene's germline CDR1 is MDHEN and CDR2 SYDVKM. The CDR3 runs 14 residues. Written as DNA, the CDR3 is TGTGCCAGCAGCTACGACGGGATTCTTGCCGAGCAGTACTTC. Residues: CASSYDGILAEQYF.

The chain carries TRBV2 and TRBJ2-2; a weak D match, TRBD1 (5 bases). The V and J ends lost 6 bases and 0 bases respectively, with 8 bases between them. The CDR3 totals 14 residues. Germline V gene sequence: CDR1 SNHLY, CDR2 FYNNEI. CDR3 coding DNA: TGTGCCAGCAGACAGGCACCGAACACCGGGGAGCTGTTTTTT. It encodes CASRQAPNTGELFF.

The genes are TRBV7-2 and TRBJ2-7; 8 bases match TRBD1. From germline, CDR1 is SGHTA and CDR2 FQGNSA. Unmatched junction bases numbered 12, after V lost 5 bases and J lost 3 bases. The CDR3 is 16 amino acids. The CDR3 spells CASSLGVWTGFYEQYF. The CDR3 DNA reads TGTGCCAGCAGCCTAGGAGTCTGGACAGGGTTCTACGAGCAGTACTTC.

The chain uses TRBV27 and TRBJ1-2; tentative D call: TRBD1 (6 bases). The germline CDR1 and CDR2 sequences are MNHEY and SMNVEV (reference sequence). CDR3 length: 17 residues. V gave up 0 bases and J gave up 0 bases, with 14 bases separating them. This chain's CDR3 is CASSLSAGDTSNYGYTF. The DNA of the CDR3 is TGTGCCAGCAGTTTATCGGCGGGGGACACCTCTAACTATGGCTACACCTTC.

J is TRBJ2-1 and V is TRBV11-2; the match to TRBD2 covers 9 bases. CDR1 is SGHAT, CDR2 FQNNGV, per germline. The ends lost 0 bases at V and 8 bases at J; junction bases unmatched: 8. This CDR3 spans 16 amino acids. CDR3 in amino acids: CASSLDGGRGSDEQFF. CDR3 in DNA: TGTGCCAGCAGCTTAGACGGCGGGAGGGGGAGTGATGAGCAGTTCTTC.

The CDR3 here is CASSPYTDYGYTF. CDR3 DNA: TGTGCCAGCAGTCCCTACACGGACTATGGCTACACCTTC. V and J are TRBV27 and TRBJ1-2; D unresolved. Trimming pared 5 bases from V and 3 bases from J, leaving 10 bases between. The CDR3 has 13 amino acids. The V gene's germline CDR1 is MNHEY and CDR2 SMNVEV (reference sequence).

This clonotype was observed many times. This chain uses TRBV20-1 with TRBJ1-1; tentatively, D is TRBD1 (5 bases). V gave up 2 bases and J gave up 10 bases, with 23 bases separating them. The CDR3 covers 15 residues. The germline CDR1 and CDR2 sequences are DFQATT and SNEGSKA (reference sequence). The CDR3 DNA reads TGCAGTGCTAGATACCCGGACACCCAAAGTTTTGGAGCTTTCTTT. Amino acids: CSARYPDTQSFGAFF.

The table lists this clonotype with a few counts. The chain recombines TRBV28 with TRBJ1-5, with TRBD1 as a possible D gene (5 bases). Between the trimmed V and J ends, which lost 6 bases and 6 bases, there was a span of 18 bases. CDR1 and CDR2 (germline): MDHEN, SYDVKM. The CDR3 sequence is 15 residues long. CDR3 nucleotides: TGTGCCAGCAGAATCACTGGGGCCCCTATTCAGCCCCAGCATTTT. The encoded protein is CASRITGAPIQPQHF.

This clonotype was recorded a few times. The rearrangement uses TRBV2 and TRBJ2-7; 9 bases align to TRBD2. There are 15 residues in the CDR3. The V and J ends lost 6 bases and 2 bases, in that order; junction bases with no gene match: 8. Germline loops: CDR1 SNHLY, CDR2 FYNNEI. CDR3 sequence: CASSLAGVVTYEQYF. CDR3 DNA sequence: TGTGCCAGCAGCTTAGCGGGAGTGGTGACCTACGAGCAGTACTTC.

V and J are TRBV6-6 and TRBJ1-2; D remains ambiguous. The CDR3 consists of 14 residues. Germline V gene lookup returns CDR1 MNHNY and CDR2 SVGAGI (reference sequence). Deletions cut 5 bases from V and 1 base from J, with 11 bases between. The CDR3 nucleotides are TGTGCCAGCAGTGCGACGGTGAATAACTATGGCTACACCTTC. Protein sequence: CASSATVNNYGYTF.

In its sample, this clonotype was seen a few times. For the CDR3, the DNA is TGTGCCAGCAGTGATGACAGGGGGCGAACCTACGAGCAGTACTTC. Translation: CASSDDRGRTYEQYF. The V gene is TRBV6-6, the J gene TRBJ2-7; 10 bases fit TRBD1. The CDR3 length is 15 residues. V lost 5 bases, J lost 2 bases, and 6 bases stayed unmatched. Germline V CDR1 and CDR2: MNHNY, SVGAGI (reference sequence).

The rearrangement joins TRBV20-1 to TRBJ1-5; a possible D gene is TRBD1 (6 bases). Trimming stripped 3 bases from V and 5 bases from J, with 14 bases between. Germline V gene sequence: CDR1 DFQATT, CDR2 SNEGSKA (reference sequence). This CDR3 comprises 14 residues. The DNA for the CDR3 is TGCAGTGCTAGGAGGGGGGGACGAGATCAGCCCCAGCATTTT. Translated: CSARRGGRDQPQHF.

This clonotype showed up many times. The gene calls are TRBV7-3 and TRBJ1-1; D possibly corresponds to TRBD1 (6 bases). This CDR3 has 13 residues. The V end lost 5 bases, the J end lost 5 bases, and 12 bases lay between the germline ends. CDR1 and CDR2 (germline): SGHTA, FQGTGA. CDR3 DNA sequence: TGTGCCAGCAGCGCCAGGGGTGGTACTGAAGCTTTCTTT. This sequence encodes CASSARGGTEAFF.

This clonotype was detected only a few times. The chain recombines TRBV6-1 with TRBJ1-1, with 9 bases lining up with TRBD1. The CDR3 consists of 16 residues. Germline V gene data show CDR1 as MNHNS and CDR2 as SASEGT. Losses at the gene ends were 5 bases for V and 4 bases for J; bases not matched to a gene: 11. CDR3 protein: CASSYAGTGPATEAFF. Here the CDR3 DNA reads TGTGCCAGCAGTTACGCCGGGACAGGGCCCGCCACTGAAGCTTTCTTT.